This T cell receptor beta chain is from a study of shared clonotypes between healthy human individuals. Study at large: For every donor, three CD4 naive, three CD4 memory, two CD8 naive and one CD8 memory plates were used.

On this clone: The antigen is unknown.

Study-wide points: Relative to memory subsets, naive subsets generally showed larger estimated richness.

This CDR3 is 13 amino acids long. With V trimmed by 6 bases and J by 5 bases, 0 bases remained unmatched. Germline V gene sequence: CDR1 SGHAT, CDR2 FQNNGV. Generated by immunoSEQ multiplex PCR, the TCRdb table keeps only in-frame clones and is missing some. Among 850,000 to 1,100,000 clones listed, approximately 80% were seen once. The rearrangement links TRBV11-2 to TRBJ1-5; TRBD1 matches 11 bases. The sequence was obtained from a man younger than 35 in good health. Some clones in this sample may be carry-over from other donors' samples. Specimen: memory CD4+ T cells from PBMCs. Subset given: CD45RA-negative fraction. CDR3 protein: CASRGQGDQPQHF. CDR3 nucleotide sequence: TGTGCCAGCAGGGGACAGGGGGATCAGCCCCAGCATTTT.